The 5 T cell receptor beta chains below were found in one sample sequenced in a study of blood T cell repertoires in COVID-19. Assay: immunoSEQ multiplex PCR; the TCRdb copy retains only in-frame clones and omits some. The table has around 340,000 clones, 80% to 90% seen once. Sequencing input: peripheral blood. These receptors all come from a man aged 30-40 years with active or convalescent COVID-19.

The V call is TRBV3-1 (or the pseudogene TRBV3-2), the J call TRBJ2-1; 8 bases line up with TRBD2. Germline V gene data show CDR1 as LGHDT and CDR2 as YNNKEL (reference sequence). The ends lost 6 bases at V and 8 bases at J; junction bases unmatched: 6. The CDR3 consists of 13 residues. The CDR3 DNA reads TGTGCCAGCAGGTGGGGGACTAGGGATGAGCAGTTCTTC. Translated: CASRWGTRDEQFF.

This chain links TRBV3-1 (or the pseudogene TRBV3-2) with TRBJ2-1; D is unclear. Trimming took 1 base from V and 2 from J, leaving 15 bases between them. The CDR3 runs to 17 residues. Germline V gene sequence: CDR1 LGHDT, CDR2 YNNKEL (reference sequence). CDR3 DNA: TGTGCCAGCAGCCAAGGTCACCACCGACTCCCCTACAATGAGCAGTTCTTC. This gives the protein CASSQGHHRLPYNEQFF.

This CDR3 reads CASSLGPSGLGKYEQYF. The CDR3 bases are TGTGCCAGCAGCTTAGGCCCTTCTGGACTAGGGAAATACGAGCAGTACTTC. The rearrangement joins TRBV7-9 to TRBJ2-7, with 7 bases that match TRBD2. Germline trimming cut 1 base from V and 4 bases from J; bases unmatched to any gene: 13. The CDR3 extends over 17 amino acids. Per germline, CDR1 SEHNR and CDR2 FQNEAQ (reference sequence).

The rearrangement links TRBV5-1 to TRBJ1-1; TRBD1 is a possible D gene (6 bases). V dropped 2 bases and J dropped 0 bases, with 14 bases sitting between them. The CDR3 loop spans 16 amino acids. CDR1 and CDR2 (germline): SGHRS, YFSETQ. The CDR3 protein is CASSFEKDSLNTEAFF. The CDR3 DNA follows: TGCGCCAGCAGCTTCGAAAAGGACAGTTTGAACACTGAAGCTTTCTTT.

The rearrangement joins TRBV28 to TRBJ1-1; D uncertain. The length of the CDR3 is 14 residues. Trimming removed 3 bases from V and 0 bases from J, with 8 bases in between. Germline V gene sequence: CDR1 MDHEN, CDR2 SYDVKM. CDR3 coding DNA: TGTGCCAGCAGTTTTCTTCGTATGAACACTGAAGCTTTCTTT. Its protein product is CASSFLRMNTEAFF.